Listed below are T cell receptor beta chains from one sample, sequenced in a study of CD8+ T cells in alopecia areata. Using immunoSEQ multiplex PCR, the repertoire was profiled, and TCRdb retains in-frame clones only, with some absent. Among 100,000 to 150,000 clones, around 50% were seen once, and the ten largest hold roughly 10%. Sequenced input: NKG2D-low CD8+ T cells sorted from blood. The receptors were gathered from a human donor with alopecia areata. CDR3s include the opening cysteine and the closing phenylalanine or tryptophan. Each record gives: CDR3 length, clone size, J gene, D gene, V gene, CDR3 DNA, CDR3 protein. D genes are given only for firm matches. Clone size is not always given. Where it is, it says once, few, many or a class for expanded clones.

CDR3 length: 15
clone size: NA
J gene: TRBJ2-1
D gene: TRBD1
V gene: TRBV29-1
CDR3 DNA: TGCAGCGTTGAAGTGATAGGGGGCCCCTACAATGAGCAGTTCTTC
CDR3 protein: CSVEVIGGPYNEQFF

CDR3 length: 14
clone size: few
J gene: TRBJ1-5
D gene: NA
V gene: TRBV10-3
CDR3 DNA: TGTGCCATCAGTGAGTCGGGGGGTTATCAGCCCCAGCATTTT
CDR3 protein: CAISESGGYQPQHF

CDR3 length: 14
clone size: few
J gene: TRBJ1-2
D gene: NA
V gene: TRBV14
CDR3 DNA: TGTGCCAGCAGCCAAGATGGGGTGGGATATGGCTACACCTTC
CDR3 protein: CASSQDGVGYGYTF

CDR3 length: 14
clone size: few
J gene: TRBJ1-6
D gene: TRBD1
V gene: TRBV2
CDR3 DNA: TGTGCCAGCAGTGAGTGGACAGGGAGTTCACCCCTCCACTTT
CDR3 protein: CASSEWTGSSPLHF

CDR3 length: 17
clone size: NA
J gene: TRBJ2-3
D gene: TRBD1
V gene: TRBV28
CDR3 DNA: TGTGCCAGCAGTTCACTGGTTGGACAGGGGAGCACAGATACGCAGTATTTT
CDR3 protein: CASSSLVGQGSTDTQYF

CDR3 length: 10
clone size: NA
J gene: TRBJ2-1
D gene: NA
V gene: TRBV29-1
CDR3 DNA: TGCAGCGTTGGTACCGATGAGCAGTTCTTC
CDR3 protein: CSVGTDEQFF

CDR3 length: 14
clone size: once
J gene: TRBJ2-3
D gene: TRBD1
V gene: TRBV30
CDR3 DNA: TGTGCCTGGAGAACAGGGGTTTTCGGAGATACGCAGTATTTC
CDR3 protein: CAWRTGVFGDTQYF

CDR3 length: 14
clone size: NA
J gene: TRBJ1-1
D gene: TRBD1
V gene: TRBV6-5
CDR3 DNA: TGTGCCAGCAGTCCCGGGACAGGGGATGGTGAAGCTTTCTTT
CDR3 protein: CASSPGTGDGEAFF

CDR3 length: 15
clone size: once
J gene: TRBJ2-6
D gene: NA
V gene: TRBV15
CDR3 DNA: TGTGCCACCAGCGCAGAGATGGGTGGGGCCAACGTCCTGACTTTC
CDR3 protein: CATSAEMGGANVLTF

CDR3 length: 12
clone size: NA
J gene: TRBJ2-7
D gene: NA
V gene: TRBV27
CDR3 DNA: TGTGCCAGCAGTACCCCTTCCTACGAGCAGTACTTC
CDR3 protein: CASSTPSYEQYF

CDR3 length: 15
clone size: NA
J gene: TRBJ2-1
D gene: NA
V gene: TRBV6-6
CDR3 DNA: TGTGCCAGCAGCGGGCGGGGCAGAGAACCGGGTGAGCAGTTCTTC
CDR3 protein: CASSGRGREPGEQFF

CDR3 length: 14
clone size: few
J gene: TRBJ1-5
D gene: NA
V gene: TRBV19
CDR3 DNA: TGTGCCAGTAGTACGACGGATAGCAATCAGCCCCAGCATTTT
CDR3 protein: CASSTTDSNQPQHF

CDR3 length: 15
clone size: few
J gene: TRBJ1-1
D gene: NA
V gene: TRBV7-9
CDR3 DNA: TGTGCCAGCAGCCCCCAGGAGGGAGAAAGGACTGAAGCTTTCTTT
CDR3 protein: CASSPQEGERTEAFF

CDR3 length: 15
clone size: NA
J gene: TRBJ2-7
D gene: TRBD2
V gene: TRBV4-1
CDR3 DNA: TGCGCCAGCAGCCCGGAAGCGGGAGACTCCTACGAGCAGTACTTC
CDR3 protein: CASSPEAGDSYEQYF

CDR3 length: 13
clone size: few
J gene: TRBJ2-3
D gene: TRBD1
V gene: TRBV29-1
CDR3 DNA: TGCAGCTTCCCGGGACAGAACACAGATACGCAGTATTTT
CDR3 protein: CSFPGQNTDTQYF

CDR3 length: 17
clone size: NA
J gene: TRBJ2-2
D gene: TRBD2
V gene: TRBV29-1
CDR3 DNA: TGCAGCGTTGAAGCATCCGAGCGGAGCGGGGAAGGTGGGGAGCTGTTTTTT
CDR3 protein: CSVEASERSGEGGELFF

CDR3 length: 14
clone size: few
J gene: TRBJ2-3
D gene: NA
V gene: TRBV29-1
CDR3 DNA: TGCAGCGTTGCTCGGGAGTATGGCACAGATACGCAGTATTTT
CDR3 protein: CSVAREYGTDTQYF

CDR3 length: 14
clone size: few
J gene: TRBJ1-2
D gene: NA
V gene: TRBV29-1
CDR3 DNA: TGCAGCGTTGATCCTAGGGGTCCTTCAGGAGGCTACACCTTC
CDR3 protein: CSVDPRGPSGGYTF

CDR3 length: 16
clone size: NA
J gene: TRBJ2-3
D gene: TRBD2
V gene: TRBV27
CDR3 DNA: TGTGCCAGCAGTTCGGGACTAGCGGGCGGGACAGATACGCAGTATTTT
CDR3 protein: CASSSGLAGGTDTQYF

CDR3 length: 12
clone size: NA
J gene: TRBJ2-3
D gene: NA
V gene: TRBV29-1
CDR3 DNA: TGCAGCGTTGTGTGGTCGGCAGATACGCAGTATTTT
CDR3 protein: CSVVWSADTQYF

CDR3 length: 13
clone size: NA
J gene: TRBJ1-5
D gene: NA
V gene: TRBV29-1
CDR3 DNA: TGCCTAGGGTTTCGGTATAGCAATCAGCCCCAGCATTTT
CDR3 protein: CLGFRYSNQPQHF

CDR3 length: 12
clone size: NA
J gene: TRBJ2-7
D gene: NA
V gene: TRBV29-1
CDR3 DNA: TGCAGCGTTATCGGGACAAAGCGCGAGCAGTACTTC
CDR3 protein: CSVIGTKREQYF

CDR3 length: 14
clone size: NA
J gene: TRBJ2-2
D gene: NA
V gene: TRBV30
CDR3 DNA: TGTGCCTGGAGTGTAGATCCGAACACCGGGGAGCTGTTTTTT
CDR3 protein: CAWSVDPNTGELFF

CDR3 length: 14
clone size: few
J gene: TRBJ2-5
D gene: TRBD1
V gene: TRBV5-4
CDR3 DNA: TGTGCCAGCAGCTCTCCAACAGGGGAAGAGACCCAGTACTTC
CDR3 protein: CASSSPTGEETQYF

CDR3 length: 15
clone size: NA
J gene: TRBJ1-5
D gene: NA
V gene: TRBV6-6
CDR3 DNA: TGTGCCAGCAGTTACTCTTCTCCGGACAATCAGCCCCAGCATTTT
CDR3 protein: CASSYSSPDNQPQHF

CDR3 length: 14
clone size: once
J gene: TRBJ2-7
D gene: TRBD2
V gene: TRBV13
CDR3 DNA: TGTGCCAGCACCACTGGCGGGAGCGGGTACGAGCAGTACTTC
CDR3 protein: CASTTGGSGYEQYF

CDR3 length: 15
clone size: NA
J gene: TRBJ1-4
D gene: NA
V gene: TRBV14
CDR3 DNA: TGTGCCAGCAGCCAAGAATACAGGGCGAGTGGAAAACTGTTTTTT
CDR3 protein: CASSQEYRASGKLFF

CDR3 length: 13
clone size: few
J gene: TRBJ2-1
D gene: NA
V gene: TRBV29-1
CDR3 DNA: TGCAGCGTTGGAGAGAGCTCCTACAATGAGCAGTTCTTC
CDR3 protein: CSVGESSYNEQFF

CDR3 length: 13
clone size: NA
J gene: TRBJ2-1
D gene: TRBD1
V gene: TRBV28
CDR3 DNA: TGTGCCAGCAGTGGGGACAGCTACAATGAGCAGTTCTTC
CDR3 protein: CASSGDSYNEQFF

CDR3 length: 15
clone size: NA
J gene: TRBJ2-3
D gene: TRBD1
V gene: TRBV2
CDR3 DNA: TGTGCCAGCAGTTCGACAGGGAGCAACACAGATACGCAGTATTTT
CDR3 protein: CASSSTGSNTDTQYF

CDR3 length: 16
clone size: NA
J gene: TRBJ1-2
D gene: TRBD1
V gene: TRBV29-1
CDR3 DNA: TGCAGCTCCGGTCCGTTCGGGACAGGGTATAACTATGGCTACACCTTC
CDR3 protein: CSSGPFGTGYNYGYTF

CDR3 length: 13
clone size: NA
J gene: TRBJ2-1
D gene: NA
V gene: TRBV30
CDR3 DNA: TGTGCCTGGAGTGTCGGAAGGGGTGATGAGCAGTTCTTC
CDR3 protein: CAWSVGRGDEQFF

CDR3 length: 17
clone size: NA
J gene: TRBJ2-6
D gene: NA
V gene: TRBV30
CDR3 DNA: TGTGCCTGGAGTGTTGGACAGTCAAGCTCTGGGGCCAACGTCCTGACTTTC
CDR3 protein: CAWSVGQSSSGANVLTF

CDR3 length: 13
clone size: NA
J gene: TRBJ2-1
D gene: NA
V gene: TRBV6-5
CDR3 DNA: TGTGCCAGCAGTTACTCGAGAGTGGACGAGCAGTTCTTC
CDR3 protein: CASSYSRVDEQFF

CDR3 length: 13
clone size: few
J gene: TRBJ1-1
D gene: TRBD1
V gene: TRBV12-5
CDR3 DNA: TGTGCTAGTGGTTTTCGGACAGGCACTGAAGCTTTCTTT
CDR3 protein: CASGFRTGTEAFF

CDR3 length: 14
clone size: NA
J gene: TRBJ2-7
D gene: TRBD1
V gene: TRBV29-1
CDR3 DNA: TGCAGCGTGGAAATGACAGGGGTCGGCTACGAGCAGTACTTC
CDR3 protein: CSVEMTGVGYEQYF

CDR3 length: 14
clone size: few
J gene: TRBJ2-1
D gene: TRBD1
V gene: TRBV29-1
CDR3 DNA: TGCAGCGTGGCCGGGACAGGGTCCTACAATGAGCAGTTCTTC
CDR3 protein: CSVAGTGSYNEQFF

CDR3 length: 14
clone size: NA
J gene: TRBJ2-7
D gene: NA
V gene: TRBV29-1
CDR3 DNA: TGCAGCGTGGTAAGGGGGGCGGACTCCTACGAGCAGTACTTC
CDR3 protein: CSVVRGADSYEQYF

CDR3 length: 15
clone size: few
J gene: TRBJ1-2
D gene: NA
V gene: TRBV29-1
CDR3 DNA: TGCAGCGTTGAAGATCAAAGGGGTTCTAACTATGGCTACACCTTC
CDR3 protein: CSVEDQRGSNYGYTF

CDR3 length: 11
clone size: few
J gene: TRBJ2-3
D gene: NA
V gene: TRBV29-1
CDR3 DNA: TGCAGCGTTGAAGTCTCGCTTGGGCAGTATTTT
CDR3 protein: CSVEVSLGQYF

CDR3 length: 11
clone size: NA
J gene: TRBJ1-1
D gene: NA
V gene: TRBV29-1
CDR3 DNA: TGCAGTTTACTCGAGGGGACTGAAGCTTTCTTT
CDR3 protein: CSLLEGTEAFF

CDR3 length: 17
clone size: NA
J gene: TRBJ2-2
D gene: TRBD2
V gene: TRBV2
CDR3 DNA: TGTGCCAGCAGCCTACTAGCGGGGGGCCCGAACACCGGGGAGCTGTTTTTT
CDR3 protein: CASSLLAGGPNTGELFF

CDR3 length: 15
clone size: once
J gene: TRBJ1-2
D gene: NA
V gene: TRBV5-1
CDR3 DNA: TGCGCCAGCAGCTTGGATGGGGATAGTAGCTATGGCTACACCTTC
CDR3 protein: CASSLDGDSSYGYTF

CDR3 length: 15
clone size: few
J gene: TRBJ2-7
D gene: NA
V gene: TRBV5-1
CDR3 DNA: TGCGCCAGCAGCTTGGCCTGGGGACCAGGGTACGAGCAGTACTTC
CDR3 protein: CASSLAWGPGYEQYF

CDR3 length: 16
clone size: NA
J gene: TRBJ2-2
D gene: NA
V gene: TRBV2
CDR3 DNA: TGTGCCAGCAGTGAGTACCTGACGGAGAACACCGGGGAGCTGTTTTTT
CDR3 protein: CASSEYLTENTGELFF